This T cell receptor beta chain was captured by sequencing in a study of blood T cell repertoires in COVID-19. Method: immunoSEQ multiplex PCR; TCRdb's copy keeps in-frame clones and lacks some. In the table there are about 180,000 clones, 70% to 90% of which are singletons. Germline assignment: CDR1 SQVTM and CDR2 ANQGSEA. The CDR3 totals 13 residues. V dropped 6 bases and J dropped 2 bases, with 14 bases sitting between them. The sequence was obtained from a human donor with active or convalescent COVID-19. The donor label of this sample is uncertain. The V call is TRBV29-1, the J call TRBJ2-7, with D possibly being TRBD1 (6 bases). The sequencing sample was made of peripheral blood. Here the CDR3 reads CSVPQGSTYEQYF. The CDR3 region has the DNA TGCAGCGTCCCACAGGGCTCGACCTACGAGCAGTACTTC.